These T cell receptor beta chains were read from a single sample in a study of blood T cell repertoires in COVID-19. Profiled with immunoSEQ multiplex PCR; TCRdb holds only in-frame clones, not every one. The sample has 230,000 or so clones, 80% to 90% seen once; the top ten hold under 4%. The sample comprised PBMCs or T cells enriched from blood (not recorded which). These receptor sequences come from a woman between 35 and 50 years old with acute COVID-19. The conserved cysteine and the conserved F or W are not part of the CDR3 here. A D gene is named only where the DNA matches it firmly.

TRBV5-5 TRBD1 ASSGTGTGASGANVLT
TRBV5-6 . ASSRTQGRLGNTEAF
TRBV7-9 . ASSLSRGNTDTQY
TRBV6-1 TRBD1 ASGEAGGRNYGYT
TRBV25-1 . ASSGIPPAGADYGYT
TRBV7-9 TRBD1 ASSPVGQGVRDYGYT
TRBV6-2/TRBV6-3 . ASSRTEAYEQY
TRBV7-3 TRBD1 ASAGGYNSPLH
TRBV13 . ASSQARGVATNEKLF
TRBV6-5 . ASSPSSGNTIY
TRBV4-1 . ASSQGTSGIIYGYT
TRBV18 TRBD1 ASSDRGLNTEAF
TRBV19 TRBD1 ASSTSRQGARNEAF
TRBV7-3 . ASSPIGVEGQY
TRBV5-1 . ASSPFSLNTEAF
TRBV7-8 . ASSLARGPTNEKLF
TRBV3-1/TRBV3-2 . ASSQVLSRGSGYT
TRBV6-2/TRBV6-3 TRBD2 ASSTGRGGPTPTQF
TRBV30 . AWTGINTEAF
TRBV24-1 . ATSETDYNEQF
TRBV10-1 . ASSETRLIYNEQF
TRBV5-5 . ASSRVEGLNTEAF
TRBV7-6 TRBD1 ASSLGTGHGYT
TRBV5-4 . ASGQFYGYT
TRBV9 . ASSARYDEQF
TRBV7-8 TRBD2 ASSLARGAMYNEQF
TRBV5-4 . ASSLALARGYGYT
TRBV9 TRBD1 ASSSRQGNTDTQY
TRBV4-2 TRBD2 ASSPVVSGGPYNEQF
TRBV6-6 . ASSYSRGGDQPQH
TRBV7-2 . ASSLREGEYGYT
TRBV19 . ASSILPKITGELF
TRBV19 . ASSTLPGWGRTEAF
TRBV4-1 . ASSQDPRGRQGVGNEQF
TRBV18 TRBD1 ASSPRTGGSSTGELF
TRBV24-1 . ATSDSAGGTEAF
TRBV19 . ASSTGDGYNSPLH
TRBV11-2 . ASSFSGRSYEQY
TRBV10-3 . AISESGGDEKLF
TRBV27 . ASSLSGGQGPHNSNQPQH
TRBV10-2 . ASSEIDSGTQH
TRBV2 . ASSEALAYNEQF
TRBV5-1 . ASSLDPGFTDTQY
TRBV11-1 . ASSLGLQGIVETQY
TRBV19 TRBD1 ASSILRDRDQPQH
TRBV14 . ASSQDEWGLVGTEAF
TRBV27 . ASSQGSSYNSPLH
TRBV11-2 . ASSSAGTRNEKLF
TRBV7-6 . ASSLWQGGTEAF
TRBV9 . ASSAGTPNSPLH
TRBV7-9 . ASSLTTGTNGYT
TRBV5-1 . ASSLDGQGEQF
TRBV5-1 . ATKSGDDNEQF
TRBV10-2 . ASRVSHGLFPDTQY
TRBV6-6 . ASSYISGNEQF